This T cell receptor beta chain was sequenced in a study of T-cell memory formation after mild COVID-19. Overall study: TCR clusters were mostly confined to one donor each. Study-level points and caveats: While clones contracting from day 15 to 85 were balanced between CD4 and CD8, later expanders leaned CD4+. Some responding clones appeared in pre-infection memory, suggesting cross-reactive memory joined.

A 5'RACE reaction primed in the constant segment made cDNA libraries of TCR alpha and TCR beta, and these carried sample barcodes and UMIs. TCRdb used MiXCR to reprocess the 5' RACE reads, holding one entry per CDR3 protein. The repertoire consists of 340,000 or so distinct CDR3 sequences, with 10% to 15% occurring once and the leading ten covering roughly 23%. Ten or more counts support this clonotype. Its matching antigen is unknown. The junction had 5 bases not matched to a gene; V was cut back by 6 bases and J by 1 base. The germline V gene encodes CDR1 SGHTA and CDR2 FQGNSA. The CDR3 runs 14 residues.

The chain carries TRBV7-2 and TRBJ2-5, with TRBD1 matching over 7 bases. This TCR was sampled from a man aged 18 to 35 who had mild COVID-19 (a few samples of this study predate the infection). Cell type and time point are not known. Sequenced input: PBMCs or a T cell subset sorted from them (not recorded which). CDR3 sequence (DNA): TGTGCCAGCAGTAGAACAGGGGTCCAAGAGACCCAGTACTTC. This translates into CASSRTGVQETQYF. The variable domain in full, completed from reference TRBV7-2 and TRBJ2-5, reads GAGVSQSPSNKVTEKGKDVELRCDPISGHTALYWYRQSLGQGLEFLIYFQGNSAPDKSGLPSDRFSAERTGGSVSTLTIQRTQQEDSAVYLCASSRTGVQETQYFGPGTRLLVL.